Below, one T cell receptor (beta chain) is given with its context. This CDR3 contains 16 residues. Trimming pared 1 base from V and 6 bases from J, leaving 13 bases between. The germline CDR1 and CDR2 sequences are LNHNV and YYDKDF (reference sequence). Source study methods: Reference gene primer amplification gave nucleated cell count estimates. Data came from immunoSEQ multiplex PCR; TCRdb stores just in-frame clones and leaves some out. V, J and clone size reflect that table, while D and trimming were determined from the DNA. The sample carries approximately 350,000 clones, 87% recorded once. Adults between about 18 and 95 years of age took part from 20 to 25 US areas. These data belong to a study of blood T cell repertoires in COVID-19. Study information: Nucleic acid was either cDNA or gDNA, and it came from T cells, B-cell-depleted T cells, or PBMCs.

The rearrangement links TRBV15 to TRBJ1-6, with a weak D call TRBD1 (5 bases). The source material was PBMCs or T cells enriched from blood (not recorded which). This clonotype originated in a woman in her twenties or thirties who had recovered from COVID-19. In DNA, the CDR3 is TGTGCCACCAGCAGAGTCTGGGGCAGTGTTAATTCACCCCTCCACTTT. Encoded protein: CATSRVWGSVNSPLHF. Full variable domain (outside the CDR3, taken from reference TRBV15 and TRBJ1-6): DAMVIQNPRYQVTQFGKPVTLSCSQTLNHNVMYWYQQKSSQAPKLLFHYYDKDFNNEADTPDNFQSRRPNTSFCFLDIRSPGLGDTAMYLCATSRVWGSVNSPLHFGNGTRLTVT.